Listed below are T cell receptor beta chains from one sample, sequenced in a study of human T cells and chemical hapten exposure. TCRdb reprocessed the RACE reads with MiXCR, giving one entry per CDR3 protein. The sample holds some 50,000 distinct CDR3 sequences; about 3.9% are singletons and the top ten take under 2%. The sample consisted of whole blood. These receptors were collected from a female donor in good health. Some clones in this sample may be carry-over from other donors' samples. CDR3s include the opening cysteine and the closing phenylalanine or tryptophan. The D gene is left open where the match is weak. The size entry is marked missing in some rows and otherwise reads once, few, many or a size class.

v_gene	d_gene	j_gene	abundance	CDR3nt	CDR3aa
TRBV7-2	.	TRBJ1-1	many	TGTGCCAGCAGCCTGGAAGGGGAAGGAAGGACTGAAGCTTTCTTT	CASSLEGEGRTEAFF
TRBV5-1	TRBD1	TRBJ2-7	many	TGCGCCAGCAGCTTTTATACACAGGGGGATGGCGAGCAGTACTTC	CASSFYTQGDGEQYF
TRBV3-1	TRBD2	TRBJ2-7	few	TGTGCCAGCAGCTTTGGGACTACCTACGAGCAGTACTTC	CASSFGTTYEQYF
TRBV6-2/TRBV6-3	.	TRBJ2-6	many	TGTGCCAGCAACCCCGGCCCCGCCTGGGCCAACGTCCTGACTTTC	CASNPGPAWANVLTF
TRBV9	TRBD1	TRBJ1-2	many	TGTGCCAGCAGCGTAGGTACACCGGGACAGGGTTATGGCTACACCTTC	CASSVGTPGQGYGYTF
TRBV2	.	TRBJ1-5	many	TGTGCCAGCAGTCGAAATGTGGGTCCCCAGCATTTT	CASSRNVGPQHF
TRBV29-1	.	TRBJ1-2	many	TGCAGCGTTGACGTTCAGTTCGGCTATGGCTACACCTTC	CSVDVQFGYGYTF
TRBV14	.	TRBJ2-7	.	TGTGCCAGCAGCCCCCTCGACGGGTACGAGCAGTACTTC	CASSPLDGYEQYF
TRBV3-1	.	TRBJ1-2	many	TGTGCCAGCAGCCCTCCTCCGACACGGTCGGGATACTATGGCTACACCTTC	CASSPPPTRSGYYGYTF
TRBV12-3/TRBV12-4	.	TRBJ2-7	many	TGTGCCAGCAGTCAGAGACAGATCTCCTACGAGCAGTACTTC	CASSQRQISYEQYF
TRBV5-1	.	TRBJ1-5	few	TGCGCCAGCAGCTTGTTACCAGACCGCAATCAGCCCCAGCATTTT	CASSLLPDRNQPQHF
TRBV15	TRBD2	TRBJ2-7	many	TGTGCCACCAGCAGATTCCTAGCGGGGCATAACGAGCAGTACTTC	CATSRFLAGHNEQYF
TRBV30	.	TRBJ1-2	.	TGTGCCTGGAGGGAGAAGGGGAGGAATGGCTACACCTTC	CAWREKGRNGYTF
TRBV10-3	.	TRBJ1-5	many	TGTGCCATCAGTGAAGACCGTAGCAATCAGCCCCAGCATTTT	CAISEDRSNQPQHF
TRBV2	.	TRBJ1-3	.	TGTGCCAGCAGTGACCCTCTAGTTACCCCTGGAAACACCATATATTTT	CASSDPLVTPGNTIYF
TRBV4-3	.	TRBJ1-6	many	TGCGCCAGCAGCCTAATGCACGAGGGGTATAATTCACCCCTCCACTTT	CASSLMHEGYNSPLHF
TRBV18	.	TRBJ2-2	.	TGTGCCAGCTCACCACCGTCCAGGGAGAACACCGGGGAGCTGTTTTTT	CASSPPSRENTGELFF
TRBV12-3/TRBV12-4	TRBD1	TRBJ2-1	many	TGTGCCAGCAGTGTCCTACAGGGGAACTACAATGAGCAGTTCTTC	CASSVLQGNYNEQFF
TRBV4-2	TRBD1	TRBJ1-1	many	TGTGCCAGCAGCCTGGGACAGGGTCGCACTGAAGCTTTCTTT	CASSLGQGRTEAFF
TRBV24-1	.	TRBJ2-3	many	TGTGCCACCAGTGATGAGGAGACTCCTGGCCCCACAGATACGCAGTATTTT	CATSDEETPGPTDTQYF
TRBV5-6	TRBD1	TRBJ1-2	many	TGTGCCAGCAGCAGGGACAGCTCTGGCTACACCTTC	CASSRDSSGYTF
TRBV2	.	TRBJ2-5	many	TGTGCCAGCACCCCTGATCCCAAAATACCTGAAGAGACCCAGTACTTC	CASTPDPKIPEETQYF
TRBV11-2	.	TRBJ1-2	few	TGTGCCAGCAGCTTAGATCTCCAACCGTTCTATGGCTACACCTTC	CASSLDLQPFYGYTF
TRBV6-2/TRBV6-3	TRBD1	TRBJ1-2	many	TGTGCCAGCAGTTATGCCCTGGCCAGGGGGCATGGCTACACCTTC	CASSYALARGHGYTF
TRBV6-5	.	TRBJ1-2	many	TGTGCCAGCGGTAGGGACTCCGCACACTATGGCTACACCTTC	CASGRDSAHYGYTF
TRBV7-2	.	TRBJ1-1	many	TGTGCCAGCAGCTTACAACAGGGAGGTGAAGCTTTCTTT	CASSLQQGGEAFF
TRBV6-6	.	TRBJ1-2	many	TGTGCCAGCAGTTTCTTATTCCGGGACATCCCCGCCGGCTACACCTTC	CASSFLFRDIPAGYTF
TRBV5-4	TRBD1	TRBJ1-3	many	TGTGCCAGCAGCTTGCAGGGGGGAGCTGGAAACACCATATATTTT	CASSLQGGAGNTIYF
TRBV30	TRBD1	TRBJ2-1	many	TGTGCCGGCCCCCACCCTTACAGGGGTCCCCATGAGCAGTTCTTC	CAGPHPYRGPHEQFF
TRBV29-1	TRBD2	TRBJ2-1	many	TGCAGCGTCGCCCGGCTCCCCCTAGCGGGGGCCCCCAACCACAATGAGCAGTTCTTC	CSVARLPLAGAPNHNEQFF
TRBV27	.	TRBJ1-6	many	TGTGCCAGCAGTTTAACCGGGGGGTATAATTCACCCCTCCACTTT	CASSLTGGYNSPLHF
TRBV20-1	TRBD1	TRBJ1-1	.	TGCAGTGCTATGAAAAGGGACAGCAAGAAAACTGAAGCTTTATTT	CSAMKRDSKKTEALF
TRBV11-2	.	TRBJ2-2	many	TGTGCCAGCAGCTTAGCCAGAAACACCGGGGAGCTGTTTTTT	CASSLARNTGELFF
TRBV7-9	TRBD1	TRBJ1-4	many	TGTGCCAGCAGCCCTAGACAGGGTCAAGGAGAGAGCTCTAATGAAAAACTGTTTTTT	CASSPRQGQGESSNEKLFF
TRBV28	.	TRBJ1-1	many	TGTGCCAGCAGCCTACGGGAGCCTTTGAACACTGAAGCTTTCTTT	CASSLREPLNTEAFF
TRBV5-1	.	TRBJ2-1	many	TGCGCCAGCAGCCGACCCAGGTTCAGGGCGAAAAATGAGCAGTTCTTC	CASSRPRFRAKNEQFF
TRBV7-8	TRBD1	TRBJ2-1	.	TGTGCCAGCAGCCTCGTCCCGGGACAGGGGAGGACCCGCTACAATGAGCAGTTCTTC	CASSLVPGQGRTRYNEQFF
TRBV2	.	TRBJ2-3	few	TGTGCCAGCAGGCCCCTGGAACTAATAACAGATACGCAGTATTTT	CASRPLELITDTQYF
TRBV14	.	TRBJ1-3	many	TGTGCCAGCAGCCTGATGCATCGGACATCGGGAAACACCATATATTTT	CASSLMHRTSGNTIYF
TRBV27	TRBD1	TRBJ2-2	many	TGTGCCAGCAGTCCCACTAGACAGGGTTCTTGGGCCGGGGAGCTGTTTTTT	CASSPTRQGSWAGELFF
TRBV7-2	.	TRBJ1-1	many	TGTGCCAGCAGCTTAATGGGGGCCGGGGCTTTCTTT	CASSLMGAGAFF